The sequence of this T cell receptor beta chain was determined in a study of OX40 agonist ivuxolimab in advanced cancers. Study conclusions and caveats: Expansion of clones was among the lowest in partial responders at 0.1-3.0 mg/kg. Low normalized clonal expansion also occurred in some nonresponding patients. At 0.1 to 3.0 mg/kg, clonal expansion of CD4+ and CD8+ blood T cells had occurred by week 6.

Here immunoSEQ multiplex PCR was the method, and the copy in TCRdb shows in-frame clones only, minus some. This sample carries more than 60,000 clones, approximately 84% of them seen once, and the ten largest clones take approximately 4.8%. Remarks on this clone: The antigen is unknown.

Drawing of blood for sampling happened at baseline, at cycle 4 day 1, and at cycle 7 day 1. The ends were cut back, 2 bases at V and 7 bases at J, with 17 bases in the middle. CDR1 is KGHSH, CDR2 LQKENI, per germline. CDR3 length: 16 residues. The V gene is TRBV18, the J gene TRBJ1-4; TRBD1 might be the D (5 bases). Sequencing used CD4+ or CD8+ T cells sorted from blood, obtained in a trial of the OX40 agonist ivuxolimab. The sequence came from an adult with an advanced solid tumor such as melanoma, head and neck, liver or kidney cancer. In nucleotides, the CDR3 is TGTGCCAGCTCACCAGAATTGAGGGGCTTGGGTGAAAAACTGTTTTTT. Residues: CASSPELRGLGEKLFF.